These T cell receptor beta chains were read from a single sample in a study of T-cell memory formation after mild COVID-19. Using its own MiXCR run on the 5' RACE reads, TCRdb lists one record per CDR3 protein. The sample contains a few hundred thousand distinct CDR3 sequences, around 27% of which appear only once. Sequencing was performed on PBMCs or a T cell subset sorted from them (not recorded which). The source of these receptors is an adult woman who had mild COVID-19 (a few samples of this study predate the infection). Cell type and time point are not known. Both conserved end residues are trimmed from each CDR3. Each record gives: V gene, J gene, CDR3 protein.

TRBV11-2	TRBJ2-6	ASSATGTGIFSGANVLT
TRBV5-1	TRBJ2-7	ASSSEGGAYEQY
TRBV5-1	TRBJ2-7	ASSLGLAGGPLEQY
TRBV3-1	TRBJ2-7	ASSSLELAGYEQY
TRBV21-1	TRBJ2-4	ASSNSGTVAAKNIQY
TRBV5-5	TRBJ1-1	ASSLSLDQGLAEAF
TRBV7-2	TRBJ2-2	ASSLAYRGRGELF
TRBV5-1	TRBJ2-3	ASSSRTGGTDTQY
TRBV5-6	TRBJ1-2	ASSPLAGTGRDGYT
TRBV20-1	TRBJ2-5	SARVGSAETQY
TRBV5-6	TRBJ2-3	ASSFGGSHRDTQY
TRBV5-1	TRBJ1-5	ASSLGHNSPNQPQH
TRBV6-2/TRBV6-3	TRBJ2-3	ASSSPPTSGRRVDTQY
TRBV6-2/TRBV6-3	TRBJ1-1	ASNPRDRGANTEAF
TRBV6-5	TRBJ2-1	ATFSVGAYNEQF
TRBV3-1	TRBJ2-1	ASSRTGNEQF
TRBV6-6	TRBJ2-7	ASSLNRAPEQY
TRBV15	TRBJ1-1	ATSRGYTEAF
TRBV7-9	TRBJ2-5	ASSLRGLGETQY
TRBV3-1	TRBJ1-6	ASSQVWYNSPLH
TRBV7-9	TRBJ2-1	ASSARQDPHNEQF
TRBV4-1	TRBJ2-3	ASSPSGQSTDTQY
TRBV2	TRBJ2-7	ASSGNWGYEQY
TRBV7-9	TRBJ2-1	ASSFSAGQDEQF
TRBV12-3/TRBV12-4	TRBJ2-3	ASSPILATSTDTQY
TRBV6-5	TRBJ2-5	ASSSTGQETQY
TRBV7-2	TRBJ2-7	ASRTTYEQY
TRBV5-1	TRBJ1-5	ASSFDGNQPQH
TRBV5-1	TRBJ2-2	ASGQWVEGGELF
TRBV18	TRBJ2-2	ASSQPTLAYTGELF
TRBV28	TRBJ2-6	ASSPSTGSLYSGANVLT
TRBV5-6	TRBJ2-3	ASSHPSAGSWGTDTQY
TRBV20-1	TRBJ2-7	SAFPDETYEQY
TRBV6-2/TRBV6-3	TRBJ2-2	ASSLRTSGSMDSGELF
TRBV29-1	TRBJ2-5	SVDLGAGPRETQY
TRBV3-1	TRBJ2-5	ASSHGSQETQY
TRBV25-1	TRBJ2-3	ATEAAGSDTQY
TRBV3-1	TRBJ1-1	ASSLWGTEAF
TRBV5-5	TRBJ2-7	ASSQFWSDEQY
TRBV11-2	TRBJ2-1	ASSSLIKTSGMGNEQF
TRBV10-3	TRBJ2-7	AIRQGAYEQY
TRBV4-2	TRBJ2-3	ASSPSVAGGLTDTQY
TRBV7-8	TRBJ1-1	ASSLDRGNTEAF
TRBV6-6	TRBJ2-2	ASSYSYFPSGIAGELF
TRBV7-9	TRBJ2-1	ASSTQERNEQF
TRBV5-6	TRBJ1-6	ASSSERTDINSPLH
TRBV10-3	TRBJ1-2	AIRTGGGYGYT
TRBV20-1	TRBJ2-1	SARLAGGPDNEQF